Sequencing of this T cell receptor (beta chain) was carried out in a study of blood T cell repertoires in COVID-19. Some clones are missing from TCRdb's copy, which holds only in-frame ones; the method was immunoSEQ multiplex PCR. Of 62,000 or so clones listed, about 88% were seen once; the top ten hold roughly 7.6%. J gave up 7 bases and V 3 bases, and 3 bases lay outside the gene matches. CDR1 SGHAT and CDR2 FQNNGV come from the germline V gene. The CDR3 sequence is 13 residues long. The rearrangement links TRBV11-2 to TRBJ1-1, with 9 bases matching TRBD1. This receptor was taken from a man over 45 with active COVID-19. The sequencing sample was made of peripheral blood. The CDR3 DNA is TGTGCCAGCAGCTTGAGGACAGGGGATGAAGCTTTCTTT. This encodes CASSLRTGDEAFF.